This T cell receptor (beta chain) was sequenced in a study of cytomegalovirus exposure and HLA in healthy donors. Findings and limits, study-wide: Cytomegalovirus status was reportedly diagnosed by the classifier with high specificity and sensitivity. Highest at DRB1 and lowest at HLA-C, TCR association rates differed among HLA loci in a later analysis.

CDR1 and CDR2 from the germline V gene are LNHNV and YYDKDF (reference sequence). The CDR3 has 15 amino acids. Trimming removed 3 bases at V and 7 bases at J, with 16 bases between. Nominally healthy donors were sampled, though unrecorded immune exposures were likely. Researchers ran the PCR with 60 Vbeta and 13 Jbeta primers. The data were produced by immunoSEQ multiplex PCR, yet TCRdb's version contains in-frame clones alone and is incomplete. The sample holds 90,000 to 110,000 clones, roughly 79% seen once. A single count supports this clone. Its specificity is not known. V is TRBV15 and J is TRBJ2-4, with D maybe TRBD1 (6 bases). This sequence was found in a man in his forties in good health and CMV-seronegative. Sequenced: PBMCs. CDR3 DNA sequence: TGTGCCACCAGCAGGGATCGGGCAGGGGTTAACATTCAGTACTTC. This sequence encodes CATSRDRAGVNIQYF. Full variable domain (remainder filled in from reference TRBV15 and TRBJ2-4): DAMVIQNPRYQVTQFGKPVTLSCSQTLNHNVMYWYQQKSSQAPKLLFHYYDKDFNNEADTPDNFQSRRPNTSFCFLDIRSPGLGDTAMYLCATSRDRAGVNIQYFGAGTRLSVL.